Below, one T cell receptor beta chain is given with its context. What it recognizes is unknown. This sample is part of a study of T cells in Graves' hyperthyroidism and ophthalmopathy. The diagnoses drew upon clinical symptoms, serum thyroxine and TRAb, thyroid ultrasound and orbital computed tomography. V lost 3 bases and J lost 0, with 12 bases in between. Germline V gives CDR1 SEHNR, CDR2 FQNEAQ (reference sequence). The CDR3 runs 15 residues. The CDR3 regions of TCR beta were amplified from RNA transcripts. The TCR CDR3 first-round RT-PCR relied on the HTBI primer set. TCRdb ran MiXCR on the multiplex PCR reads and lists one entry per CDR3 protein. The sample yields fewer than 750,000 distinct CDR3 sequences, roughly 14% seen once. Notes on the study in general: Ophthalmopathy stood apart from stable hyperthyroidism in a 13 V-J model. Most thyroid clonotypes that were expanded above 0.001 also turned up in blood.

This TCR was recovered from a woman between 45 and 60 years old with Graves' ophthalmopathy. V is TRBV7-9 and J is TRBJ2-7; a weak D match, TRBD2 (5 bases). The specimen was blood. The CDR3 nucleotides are TGTGCCAGCAGCTTGACTACGGGCTTCTCCTACGAGCAGTACTTC. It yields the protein CASSLTTGFSYEQYF.